A selection of T cell receptor beta chains follows, all from one sample in a study of T-cell reconstitution after alpha-beta-depleted transplantation in children. TCRdb independently ran MiXCR on the PCR reads; one entry per CDR3 protein. The sample lists about 100,000 distinct CDR3 sequences, under 9% occurring once. The specimen comprised PBMCs, sampled before TCRalphabeta/CD19-depleted stem cell transplant. The receptors were gathered from a boy aged 2 to 10 with acute lymphoblastic leukemia, due to receive a stem cell transplant. CDR3s include the opening cysteine and the closing phenylalanine or tryptophan. The order of the fields is CDR3 DNA, CDR3 protein, V gene, D gene, J gene, clone size. The D gene is left open where the match is weak. Rows give clone size only sometimes, using once, few, many, or a class for an expanded clone.

TGTGCCAGCAGTTTCCTCGCGGGACTAGCGGGAGAACTCGATACGCAGTATTTT CASSFLAGLAGELDTQYF TRBV12-3/TRBV12-4 TRBD2 TRBJ2-3 many
TGTGCCAGCAGCTTATCCATAGGATTGAACACTGAAGCTTTCTTT CASSLSIGLNTEAFF TRBV7-9 - TRBJ1-1 -
TGTGCCAGCAGTCAAGCGGCGGGACAGTTGGGCTACACCTTC CASSQAAGQLGYTF TRBV6-1 TRBD1 TRBJ1-2 many
TGTGCCAGCAGACGGTCCACAGAATACGAGCAGTACTTC CASRRSTEYEQYF TRBV6-2/TRBV6-3 - TRBJ2-7 many
TGTGCCAGCAGCTTATTTGTTAATGAAAAACTGTTTTTT CASSLFVNEKLFF TRBV7-9 - TRBJ1-4 -
TGTGCCAGCACCACTGATGGGTCCTACAATGAGCAGTTCTTC CASTTDGSYNEQFF TRBV6-2/TRBV6-3 - TRBJ2-1 -
TGCAGCGTTAGCCCCGGGGCGTACAATGAGCAGTTCTTC CSVSPGAYNEQFF TRBV29-1 - TRBJ2-1 many
TGCGCCAGCAGCACACCGGGACAGGGGTTTAACACTGAAGCTTTCTTT CASSTPGQGFNTEAFF TRBV5-1 TRBD1 TRBJ1-1 -
TGCGCCAGCAGCTTCTCCGGGACCCCCACAGATACGCAGTATTTT CASSFSGTPTDTQYF TRBV5-1 - TRBJ2-3 medium-sized
TGTGCCAGCAGCCCGGACAGGGGGCAAGAGACCCAGTACTTC CASSPDRGQETQYF TRBV5-4 TRBD1 TRBJ2-5 many
TGCAGCGCGACAGTACCGTCCCTTACGCAGTATTTT CSATVPSLTQYF TRBV29-1 - TRBJ2-3 many
TGTGCCAGTAGTATCCCAGGTTCCATATACAATGAGCAGTTCTTC CASSIPGSIYNEQFF TRBV19 - TRBJ2-1 -
TGTGCCAGCAGCTTTTACGGTGGACAGTTTAAGAATGAGCAGTTCTTC CASSFYGGQFKNEQFF TRBV7-6 - TRBJ2-1 -
TGTGCCAGCAGCCAAGTAGAGGGGCAGCCCCAGCATTTT CASSQVEGQPQHF TRBV3-1 - TRBJ1-5 many
TGTGCCAGCAGCTATCCTAGCGCGCCAAATGAGCAGTTCTTC CASSYPSAPNEQFF TRBV5-8 - TRBJ2-1 many
TGCAGTGCTACCGAGGGGGGGGGCTCCTACAATGAGCAGTTCTTC CSATEGGGSYNEQFF TRBV20-1 - TRBJ2-1 many
TGTGCCAGCAGCCCCACTGGCGGATTGAACACTGAAGCTTTCTTT CASSPTGGLNTEAFF TRBV7-9 - TRBJ1-1 many
TGTGCCAGCAGTTTTAGGCAGGGGGCAAACACCGGGGAGCTGTTTTTT CASSFRQGANTGELFF TRBV12-3/TRBV12-4 TRBD1 TRBJ2-2 many
TGCGCCAGCAGCCAAGATTACAGGGGGTCCTACGAGCAGTACTTC CASSQDYRGSYEQYF TRBV4-3 TRBD1 TRBJ2-7 many
TGTGCCAGCAGCTTAGACTCGGGACAGGGCGGCACTGAAGCTTTCTTT CASSLDSGQGGTEAFF TRBV7-9 TRBD1 TRBJ1-1 -
TGTGCCAGCAGCGTAGCTACTGGTGACACAGATACGCAGTATTTT CASSVATGDTDTQYF TRBV9 - TRBJ2-3 many
TGTGCCAGCAGTGACCCACCGGGTTCGGTCCACAATGAGCAGTTCTTC CASSDPPGSVHNEQFF TRBV6-4 - TRBJ2-1 -
TGTGCCAGCAGTTACAGGACAGTCGACTATGGCTACACCTTC CASSYRTVDYGYTF TRBV6-5 - TRBJ1-2 many
TGTGCCAGCAGTTATACCCGGGAGGGGAATCTCTACGAGCAGTACTTC CASSYTREGNLYEQYF TRBV2 TRBD2 TRBJ2-7 -
TGTGCCAGCAGCTCCGCTGGCGGGGAGCTGTTTTTT CASSSAGGELFF TRBV7-9 - TRBJ2-2 many
TGTGCCACCGAGGGACAGGGGTACGAGCAGTACTTC CATEGQGYEQYF TRBV28 TRBD1 TRBJ2-7 many
TGCAGTGCTAGAGTTGGGCAGGCTCAAGAGACCCAGTACTTC CSARVGQAQETQYF TRBV20-1 - TRBJ2-5 -
TGTGCCAGCAGCCGCCGGGCGGGGCCCACAGATACGCAGTATTTT CASSRRAGPTDTQYF TRBV7-6 - TRBJ2-3 -
TGTGCCAGCAGCCTTCGAGGACAGGGGGCAGTGACTAATGAAAAACTGTTTTTT CASSLRGQGAVTNEKLFF TRBV3-1 TRBD1 TRBJ1-4 few
TGTGCCAGCAGCCAAGCCCTCCGGACTAGCGGGTTCGGTGAGCAGTTCTTC CASSQALRTSGFGEQFF TRBV3-1 TRBD2 TRBJ2-1 -
TGCAGCGTTGAAGATGGCGGGAGGGGGGAAGGTGGCTACACCTTC CSVEDGGRGEGGYTF TRBV29-1 - TRBJ1-2 few
TGTGCCAGCAGCTTAGTCGCGGGTCTTGGCACAGATACGCAGTATTTT CASSLVAGLGTDTQYF TRBV7-2 - TRBJ2-3 few
TGTGCCAGCTCACCTACCTCATATCACACTGAAGCTTTCTTT CASSPTSYHTEAFF TRBV18 - TRBJ1-1 -
TGTGCCAGCAGCCCCCGGGACAGGGGAAAACAGCCCCAGCATTTT CASSPRDRGKQPQHF TRBV7-9 TRBD1 TRBJ1-5 many
TGCAGTGCTAGAGATATACGGGACAGGTCCGGGGAGCTGTTTTTT CSARDIRDRSGELFF TRBV20-1 TRBD1 TRBJ2-2 few
TGCAGCGTTGACAGCACAGATACGCAGTATTTT CSVDSTDTQYF TRBV29-1 - TRBJ2-3 many